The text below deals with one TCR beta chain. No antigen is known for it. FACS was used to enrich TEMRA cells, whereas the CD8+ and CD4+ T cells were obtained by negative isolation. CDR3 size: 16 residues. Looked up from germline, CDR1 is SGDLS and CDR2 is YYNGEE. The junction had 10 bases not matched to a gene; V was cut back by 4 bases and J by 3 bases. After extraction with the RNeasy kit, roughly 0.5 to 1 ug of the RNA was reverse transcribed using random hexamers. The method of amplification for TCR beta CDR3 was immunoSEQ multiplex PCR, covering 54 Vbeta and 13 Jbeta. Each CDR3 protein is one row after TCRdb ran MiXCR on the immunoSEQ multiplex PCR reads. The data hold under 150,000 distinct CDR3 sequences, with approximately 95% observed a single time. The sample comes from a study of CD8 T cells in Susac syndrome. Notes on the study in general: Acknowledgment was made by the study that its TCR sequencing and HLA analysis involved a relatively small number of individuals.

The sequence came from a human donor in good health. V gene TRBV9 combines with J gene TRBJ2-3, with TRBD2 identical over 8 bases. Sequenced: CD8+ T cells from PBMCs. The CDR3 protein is CASSTGLAALTDTQYF. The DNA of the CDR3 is TGTGCCAGCAGCACCGGACTAGCTGCGTTGACAGATACGCAGTATTTT.